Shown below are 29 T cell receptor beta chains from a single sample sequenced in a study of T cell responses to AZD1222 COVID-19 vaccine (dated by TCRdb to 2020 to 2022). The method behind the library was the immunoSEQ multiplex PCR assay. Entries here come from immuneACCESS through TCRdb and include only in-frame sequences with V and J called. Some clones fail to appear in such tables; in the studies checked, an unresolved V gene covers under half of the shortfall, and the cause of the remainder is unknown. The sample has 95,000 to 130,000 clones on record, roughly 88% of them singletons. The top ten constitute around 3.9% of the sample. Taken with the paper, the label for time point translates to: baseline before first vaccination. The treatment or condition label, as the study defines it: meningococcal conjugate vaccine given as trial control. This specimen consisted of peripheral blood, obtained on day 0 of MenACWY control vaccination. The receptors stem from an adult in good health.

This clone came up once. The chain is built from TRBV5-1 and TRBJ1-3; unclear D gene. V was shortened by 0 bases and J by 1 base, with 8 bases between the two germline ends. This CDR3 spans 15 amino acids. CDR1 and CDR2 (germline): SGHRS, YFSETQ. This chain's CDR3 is CASSLERGSGNTIYF. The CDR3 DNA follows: TGCGCCAGCAGCTTGGAGCGGGGATCTGGAAACACCATATATTTT.

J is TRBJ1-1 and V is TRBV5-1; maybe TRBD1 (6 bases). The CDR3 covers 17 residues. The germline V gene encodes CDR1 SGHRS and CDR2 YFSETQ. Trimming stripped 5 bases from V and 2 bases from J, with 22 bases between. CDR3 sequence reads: CASSANQRGLGNTEAFF. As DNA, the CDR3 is TGCGCCAGCAGTGCCAACCAGCGGGGGCTCGGAAACACTGAAGCTTTCTTT.

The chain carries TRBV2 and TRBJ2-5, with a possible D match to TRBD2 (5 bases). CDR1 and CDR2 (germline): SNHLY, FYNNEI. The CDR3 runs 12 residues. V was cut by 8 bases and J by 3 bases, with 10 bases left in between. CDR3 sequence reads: CASAKGEETQYF. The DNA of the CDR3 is TGTGCCAGCGCCAAGGGAGAAGAGACCCAGTACTTC.

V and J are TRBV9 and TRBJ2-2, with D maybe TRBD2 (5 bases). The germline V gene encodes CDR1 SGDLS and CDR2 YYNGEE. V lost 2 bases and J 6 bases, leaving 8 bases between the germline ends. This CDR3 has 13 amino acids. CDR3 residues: CASSVGGPGELFF. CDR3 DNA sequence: TGTGCCAGCAGCGTTGGAGGTCCCGGGGAGCTGTTTTTT.

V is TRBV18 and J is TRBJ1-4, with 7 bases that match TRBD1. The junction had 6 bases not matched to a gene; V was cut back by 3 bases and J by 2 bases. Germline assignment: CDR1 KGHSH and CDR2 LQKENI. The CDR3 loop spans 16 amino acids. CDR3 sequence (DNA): TGTGCCAGCTCACCCAGACAGGGATCGACTAATGAAAAACTGTTTTTT. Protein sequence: CASSPRQGSTNEKLFF.

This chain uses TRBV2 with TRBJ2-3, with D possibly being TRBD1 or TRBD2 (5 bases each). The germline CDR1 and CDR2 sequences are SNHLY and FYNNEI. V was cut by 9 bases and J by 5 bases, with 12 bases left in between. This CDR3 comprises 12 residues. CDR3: CARRGTGDTQYF. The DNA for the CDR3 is TGTGCCAGGAGAGGGACCGGAGATACGCAGTATTTT.

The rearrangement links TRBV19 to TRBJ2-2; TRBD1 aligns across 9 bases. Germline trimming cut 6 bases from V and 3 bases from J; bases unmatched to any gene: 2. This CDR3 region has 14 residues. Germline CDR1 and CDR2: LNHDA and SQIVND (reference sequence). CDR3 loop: CASRWDRDTGELFF. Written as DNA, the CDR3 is TGTGCCAGTAGATGGGACAGGGACACCGGGGAGCTGTTTTTT.

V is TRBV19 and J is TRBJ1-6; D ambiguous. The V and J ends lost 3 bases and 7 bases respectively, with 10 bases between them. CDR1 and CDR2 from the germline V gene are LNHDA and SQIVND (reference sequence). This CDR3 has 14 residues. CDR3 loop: CASSIAGPNSPLHF. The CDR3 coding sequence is TGTGCCAGTAGTATCGCCGGGCCCAATTCACCCCTCCACTTT.

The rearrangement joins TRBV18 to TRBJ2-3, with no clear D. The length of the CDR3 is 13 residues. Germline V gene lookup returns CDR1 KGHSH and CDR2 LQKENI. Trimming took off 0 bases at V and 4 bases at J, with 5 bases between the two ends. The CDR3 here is CASSPPTADTQYF. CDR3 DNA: TGTGCCAGCTCACCACCGACGGCAGATACGCAGTATTTT.

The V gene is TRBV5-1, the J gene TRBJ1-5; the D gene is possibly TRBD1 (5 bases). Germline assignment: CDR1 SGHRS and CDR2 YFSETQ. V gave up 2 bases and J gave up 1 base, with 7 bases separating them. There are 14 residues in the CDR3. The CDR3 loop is CASSLAGSNQPQHF. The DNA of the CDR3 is TGCGCCAGCAGCTTAGCAGGGAGCAATCAGCCCCAGCATTTT. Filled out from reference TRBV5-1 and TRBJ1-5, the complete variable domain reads KAGVTQTPRYLIKTRGQQVTLSCSPISGHRSVSWYQQTPGQGLQFLFEYFSETQRNKGNFPGRFSGRQFSNSRSEMNVSTLELGDSALYLCASSLAGSNQPQHFGDGTRLSIL.

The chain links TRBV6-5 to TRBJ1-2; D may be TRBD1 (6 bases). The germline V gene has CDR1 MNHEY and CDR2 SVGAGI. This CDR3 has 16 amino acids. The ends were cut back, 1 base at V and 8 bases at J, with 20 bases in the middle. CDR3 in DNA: TGTGCCAGCAGTTACTATGGGGGGCCTGGAGATCGAGGCTACACCTTC. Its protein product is CASSYYGGPGDRGYTF.

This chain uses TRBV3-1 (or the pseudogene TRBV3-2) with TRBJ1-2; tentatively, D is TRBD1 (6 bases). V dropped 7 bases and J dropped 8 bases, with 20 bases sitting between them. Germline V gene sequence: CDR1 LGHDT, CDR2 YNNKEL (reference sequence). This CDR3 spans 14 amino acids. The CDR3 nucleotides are TGTGCCAGCAACAACCCCGACAGGCCTTCGGGCTACACCTTC. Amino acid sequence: CASNNPDRPSGYTF.

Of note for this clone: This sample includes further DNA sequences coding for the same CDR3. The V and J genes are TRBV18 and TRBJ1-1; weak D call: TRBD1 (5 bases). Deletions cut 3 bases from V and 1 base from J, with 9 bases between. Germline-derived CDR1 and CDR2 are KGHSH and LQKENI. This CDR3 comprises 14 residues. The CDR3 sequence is CASSPPGRNTEAFF. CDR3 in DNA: TGTGCCAGCTCACCCCCGGGACGGAACACTGAAGCTTTCTTT.

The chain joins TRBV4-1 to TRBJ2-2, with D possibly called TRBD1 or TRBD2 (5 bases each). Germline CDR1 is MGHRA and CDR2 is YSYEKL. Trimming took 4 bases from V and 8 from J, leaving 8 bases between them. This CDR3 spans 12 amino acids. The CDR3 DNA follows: TGCGCCAGCAGCCCAGGGACGGGGGAGCTGTTTTTT. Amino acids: CASSPGTGELFF.

The CDR3 protein is CASSQDLGQMNTEAFF. DNA of the CDR3: TGTGCCAGCAGCCAAGATTTAGGGCAAATGAACACTGAAGCTTTCTTT. The chain couples TRBV4-2 to TRBJ1-1; D gene unclear. Trimming took 0 bases from V and 0 from J, leaving 11 bases between them. Germline lookup yields CDR1 LGHNA and CDR2 YNFKEQ. This CDR3 contains 16 residues.

The CDR3 loop is CATTGPGGDTDTQYF. CDR3 bases: TGTGCCACCACTGGGCCCGGGGGGGACACAGATACGCAGTATTTT. This rearrangement joins TRBV24-1 to TRBJ2-3, with TRBD2 matching over 8 bases. CDR1 is KGHDR and CDR2 is SFDVKD in the germline V gene. Unmatched junction bases numbered 8, after V lost 8 bases and J lost 2 bases. This CDR3 is 15 amino acids long.

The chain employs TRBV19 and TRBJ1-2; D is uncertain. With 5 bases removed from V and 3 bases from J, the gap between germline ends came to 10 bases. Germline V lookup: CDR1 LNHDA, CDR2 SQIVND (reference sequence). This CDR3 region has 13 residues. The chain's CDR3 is CASSSTLDYGYTF. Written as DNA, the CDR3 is TGTGCCAGTAGTTCGACTCTCGACTATGGCTACACCTTC.

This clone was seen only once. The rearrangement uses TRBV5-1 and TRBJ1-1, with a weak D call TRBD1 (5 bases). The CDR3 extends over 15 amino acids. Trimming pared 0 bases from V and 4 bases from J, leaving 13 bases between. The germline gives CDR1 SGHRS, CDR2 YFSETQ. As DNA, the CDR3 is TGCGCCAGCAGCTTGGACGGTGCTAGGGGCACTGAAGCTTTCTTT. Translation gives CASSLDGARGTEAFF.

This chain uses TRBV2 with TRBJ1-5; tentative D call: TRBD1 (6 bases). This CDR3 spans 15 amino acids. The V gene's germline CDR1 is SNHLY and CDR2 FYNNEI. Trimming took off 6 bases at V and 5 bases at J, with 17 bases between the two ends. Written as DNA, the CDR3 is TGTGCCAGCAGCTCTAACAGGGTATCGTATCAGCCCCAGCATTTT. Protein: CASSSNRVSYQPQHF.

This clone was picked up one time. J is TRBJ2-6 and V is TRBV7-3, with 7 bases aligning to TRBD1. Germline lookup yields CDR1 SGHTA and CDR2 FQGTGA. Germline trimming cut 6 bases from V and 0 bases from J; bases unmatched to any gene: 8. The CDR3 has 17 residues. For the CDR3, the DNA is TGTGCCAGCAGTCCTACAGGGGATATCTCTGGGGCCAACGTCCTGACTTTC. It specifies CASSPTGDISGANVLTF.

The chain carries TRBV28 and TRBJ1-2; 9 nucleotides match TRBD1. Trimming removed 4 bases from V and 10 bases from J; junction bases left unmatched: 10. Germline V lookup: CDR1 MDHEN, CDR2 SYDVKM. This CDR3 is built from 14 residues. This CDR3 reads CASSSLDRGNLYTF. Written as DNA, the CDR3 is TGTGCCAGCAGTTCCCTGGACAGGGGAAATCTCTACACCTTC.

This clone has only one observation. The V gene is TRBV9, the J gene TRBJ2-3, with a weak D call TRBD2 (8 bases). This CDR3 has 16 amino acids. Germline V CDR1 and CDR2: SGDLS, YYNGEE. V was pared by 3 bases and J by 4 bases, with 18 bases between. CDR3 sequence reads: CASSAPTGRGADTQYF. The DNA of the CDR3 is TGTGCCAGCAGCGCCCCGACAGGGCGGGGGGCAGATACGCAGTATTTT. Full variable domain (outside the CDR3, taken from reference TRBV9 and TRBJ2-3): DSGVTQTPKHLITATGQRVTLRCSPRSGDLSVYWYQQSLDQGLQFLIQYYNGEERAKGNILERFSAQQFPDLHSELNLSSLELGDSALYFCASSAPTGRGADTQYFGPGTRLTVL.

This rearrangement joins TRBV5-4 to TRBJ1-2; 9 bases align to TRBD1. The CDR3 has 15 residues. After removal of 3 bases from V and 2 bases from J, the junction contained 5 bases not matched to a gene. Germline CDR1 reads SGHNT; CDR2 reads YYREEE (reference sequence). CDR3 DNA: TGTGCCAGCAGCTCCGGGACAGGGTTAAACTATGGCTACACCTTC. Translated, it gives CASSSGTGLNYGYTF.

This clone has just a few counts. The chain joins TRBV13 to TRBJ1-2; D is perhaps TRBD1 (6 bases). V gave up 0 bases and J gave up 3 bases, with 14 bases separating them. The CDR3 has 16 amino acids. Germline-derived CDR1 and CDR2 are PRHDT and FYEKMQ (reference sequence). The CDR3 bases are TGTGCCAGCAGCTTAGGCCGGGGAAGGGGGGACTATGGCTACACCTTC. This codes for CASSLGRGRGDYGYTF. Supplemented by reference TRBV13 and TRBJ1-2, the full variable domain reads AAGVIQSPRHLIKEKRETATLKCYPIPRHDTVYWYQQGPGQDPQFLISFYEKMQSDKGSIPDRFSAQQFSDYHSELNMSSLELGDSALYFCASSLGRGRGDYGYTFGSGTRLTVV.

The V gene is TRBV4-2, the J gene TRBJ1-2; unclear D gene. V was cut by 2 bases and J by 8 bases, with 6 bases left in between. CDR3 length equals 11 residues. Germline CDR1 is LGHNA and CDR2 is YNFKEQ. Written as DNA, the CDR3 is TGTGCCAGCAGCCAAACCGGGGGCTACACCTTC. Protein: CASSQTGGYTF.

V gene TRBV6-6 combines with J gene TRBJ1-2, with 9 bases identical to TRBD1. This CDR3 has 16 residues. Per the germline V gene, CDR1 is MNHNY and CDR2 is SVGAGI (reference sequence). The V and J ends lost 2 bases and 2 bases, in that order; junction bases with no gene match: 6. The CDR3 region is CASSYASGTGNYGYTF. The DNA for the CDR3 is TGTGCCAGCAGTTACGCCTCCGGGACAGGGAACTATGGCTACACCTTC.

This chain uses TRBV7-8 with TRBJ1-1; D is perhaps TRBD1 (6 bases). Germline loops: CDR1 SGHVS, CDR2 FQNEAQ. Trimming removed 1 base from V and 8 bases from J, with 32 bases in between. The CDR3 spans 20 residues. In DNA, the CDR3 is TGTGCCAGCAGCTTAGTAGGCCATTCCGCCTGGACAGCCACGATGATCGAAGCTTTCTTT. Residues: CASSLVGHSAWTATMIEAFF.

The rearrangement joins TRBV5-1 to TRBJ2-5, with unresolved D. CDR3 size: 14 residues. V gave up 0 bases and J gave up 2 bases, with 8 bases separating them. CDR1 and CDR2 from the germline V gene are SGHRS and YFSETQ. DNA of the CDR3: TGCGCCAGCAGCTTGGCCAATAGTCAAGAGACCCAGTACTTC. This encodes CASSLANSQETQYF.

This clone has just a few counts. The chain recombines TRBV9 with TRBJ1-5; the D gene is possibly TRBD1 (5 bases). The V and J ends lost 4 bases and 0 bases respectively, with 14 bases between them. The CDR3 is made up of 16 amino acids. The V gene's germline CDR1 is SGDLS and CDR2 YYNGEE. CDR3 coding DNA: TGTGCCAGCAGCCCCGGGGGAGGGGATAGCAATCAGCCCCAGCATTTT. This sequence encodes CASSPGGGDSNQPQHF.